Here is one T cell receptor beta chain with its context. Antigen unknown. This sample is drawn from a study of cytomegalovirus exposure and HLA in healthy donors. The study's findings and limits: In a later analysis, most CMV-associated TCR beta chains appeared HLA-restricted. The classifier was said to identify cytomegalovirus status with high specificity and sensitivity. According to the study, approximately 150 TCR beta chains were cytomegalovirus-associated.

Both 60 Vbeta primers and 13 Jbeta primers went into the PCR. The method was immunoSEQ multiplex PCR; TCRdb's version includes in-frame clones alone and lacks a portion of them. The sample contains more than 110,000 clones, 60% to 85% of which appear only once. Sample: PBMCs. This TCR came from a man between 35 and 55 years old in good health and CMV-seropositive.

CDR3 amino acids: CASSPRTLSGTEAFF. In DNA, the CDR3 is TGTGCCAGCAGTCCTCGGACTTTATCAGGCACTGAAGCTTTCTTT. V is TRBV6-5 and J is TRBJ1-1; the D is unclear. This CDR3 has 15 amino acids. Germline V gene data show CDR1 as MNHEY and CDR2 as SVGAGI. Trimming took off 5 bases at V and 4 bases at J, with 17 bases between the two ends.